These 15 T cell receptor beta chains originate from one sample sequenced in a study of blood T cell repertoires in COVID-19. TCRdb keeps only in-frame clones here, not all; method: immunoSEQ multiplex PCR. The sample carries 250,000 to 350,000 clones, 85% recorded once. Sequences were obtained from PBMCs or T cells enriched from blood (not recorded which). The receptors come from a woman in her fifties or sixties who had recovered from COVID-19.

The V and J genes are TRBV5-1 and TRBJ2-1; D may be TRBD1 (5 bases). Germline V gene sequence: CDR1 SGHRS, CDR2 YFSETQ. V lost 4 bases and J lost 0, with 11 bases in between. The CDR3 totals 15 residues. CDR3 sequence reads: CASSLGHNSYNEQFF. The CDR3 nucleotides are TGCGCCAGCAGCCTCGGACATAACTCCTACAATGAGCAGTTCTTC.

The V gene is TRBV14, the J gene TRBJ1-5; D ambiguous. Germline lookup yields CDR1 SGHDN and CDR2 FVKESK. The CDR3 has 12 amino acids. With 1 base removed from V and 5 bases from J, the gap between germline ends came to 3 bases. The DNA for the CDR3 is TGTGCCAGCAGCCAAGGGCATCAGCCCCAGCATTTT. The encoded protein is CASSQGHQPQHF. The full variable domain, with the rest looked up from reference TRBV14 and TRBJ1-5, is EAGVTQFPSHSVIEKGQTVTLRCDPISGHDNLYWYRRVMGKEIKFLLHFVKESKQDESGMPNNRFLAERTGGTYSTLKVQPAELEDSGVYFCASSQGHQPQHFGDGTRLSIL.

The CDR3 nucleotides read TGTGCCAGCAGTGAAGGGACCTCGACAGGGGCGGGTGGCTACACCTTC. The encoded protein is CASSEGTSTGAGGYTF. The gene calls are TRBV6-1 and TRBJ1-2; 8 bases align to TRBD1. The CDR3 covers 16 residues. V shed 1 base, J shed 7 bases, and the junction held 11 bases outside the gene matches. Germline values: CDR1 MNHNS, CDR2 SASEGT.

This chain connects TRBV5-1 to TRBJ1-4, with D perhaps matching TRBD1 (5 bases). Trimming removed 3 bases at V and 3 bases at J, with 12 bases between. Germline V CDR1 and CDR2: SGHRS, YFSETQ. The CDR3 sequence is 15 residues long. The CDR3 DNA sequence: TGCGCCAGCAGCTGGCAGGGTAGGGCTAATGAAAAACTGTTTTTT. Translation: CASSWQGRANEKLFF.

The genes are TRBV19 and TRBJ2-7, with D possibly TRBD1 on 5 matching bases. The CDR3 covers 14 residues. Trimming took off 5 bases at V and 0 bases at J, with 11 bases between the two ends. Germline V gene lookup returns CDR1 LNHDA and CDR2 SQIVND (reference sequence). CDR3 sequence reads: CASSPQVSSYEQYF. The CDR3 DNA is TGTGCCAGTAGTCCACAGGTTAGCTCCTACGAGCAGTACTTC.

The chain has TRBV11-2 and TRBJ2-3; 10 nucleotides agree with TRBD2. Germline V gene sequence: CDR1 SGHAT, CDR2 FQNNGV. With 3 bases clipped from V and 5 bases from J, the junction kept 8 bases outside the gene matches. The CDR3 runs 16 residues. CDR3 sequence: CASSFLASGGGDTQYF. The CDR3, as DNA: TGTGCCAGCAGCTTCCTGGCTAGCGGGGGAGGAGATACGCAGTATTTT.

The chain employs TRBV5-4 and TRBJ1-2; weak D call: TRBD1 (6 bases). Germline loops: CDR1 SGHNT, CDR2 YYREEE (reference sequence). The CDR3 contains 15 residues. Trimming took off 4 bases at V and 4 bases at J, with 17 bases between the two ends. CDR3 bases: TGTGCCAGCAGCCTAAGGGGGGGCAGATCCTATGGCTACACCTTC. This translates into CASSLRGGRSYGYTF.

V gene TRBV4-2 combines with J gene TRBJ2-1; maybe TRBD2 (6 bases). The length of the CDR3 is 18 residues. V was pared by 1 base and J by 5 bases, with 21 bases between. Per the germline V gene, CDR1 is LGHNA and CDR2 is YNFKEQ. The CDR3 DNA follows: TGTGCCAGCAGCCAAGCCCACCTTGTTAGCGGAAATAACAATGAGCAGTTCTTC. Its protein is CASSQAHLVSGNNNEQFF.

The chain is built from TRBV5-8 and TRBJ2-3, with a possible D match to TRBD2 (6 bases). The CDR3 has 15 residues. Trimming left V 5 bases short and J 0 bases short, with 13 bases between. CDR1 and CDR2 from the germline V gene are SGHTS and YDEGEE. The CDR3 DNA is TGTGCCAGCAGATTCCCGGGACTCAGCACAGATACGCAGTATTTT. Protein product: CASRFPGLSTDTQYF. The entire variable domain, with the rest obtained from reference TRBV5-8 and TRBJ2-3, is as follows: EAGVTQSPTHLIKTRGQQATLRCSPISGHTSVYWYQQALGLGLQFLLWYDEGEERNRGNFPPRFSGRQFPNYSSELNVNALELEDSALYLCASRFPGLSTDTQYFGPGTRLTVL.

This clone occurred once. V and J are TRBV7-9 and TRBJ1-4; tentatively, D is TRBD1 (6 bases). The CDR3 runs to 15 residues. The germline V gene has CDR1 SEHNR and CDR2 FQNEAQ (reference sequence). V dropped 6 bases and J dropped 4 bases, with 15 bases sitting between them. Written as DNA, the CDR3 is TGTGCCAGCAGTGCTACAGGGACCTATAATGAAAAACTGTTTTTT. This gives the protein CASSATGTYNEKLFF.

The chain has TRBV10-1 and TRBJ2-7; no clear D. CDR3 length: 12 residues. From germline, CDR1 is WNHNN and CDR2 SYGVQD (reference sequence). V dropped 3 bases and J dropped 0 bases, with 3 bases sitting between them. The CDR3 DNA is TGCGCCAGCAGTGACAACTCCTACGAGCAGTACTTC. It is translated as CASSDNSYEQYF.

The rearrangement links TRBV15 to TRBJ2-1; 8 bases align to TRBD1. The J segment lost 7 bases and the V segment lost 9 bases, leaving 11 bases of the junction unmatched. Germline V gene data show CDR1 as LNHNV and CDR2 as YYDKDF (reference sequence). The CDR3 sequence is 14 residues long. The CDR3 reads CATTLDRGLNEQFF. CDR3 in DNA: TGTGCCACGACCCTCGACAGGGGTCTGAATGAGCAGTTCTTC.

The chain employs TRBV7-9 and TRBJ1-2, with 7 bases matching TRBD1. Germline values: CDR1 SEHNR, CDR2 FQNEAQ (reference sequence). The CDR3 is made up of 15 amino acids. Trimming took 1 base from V and 5 from J; bases not matched to a gene: 7. The CDR3: CASSLVSRGSYGYTF. The CDR3 DNA is TGTGCCAGCAGCTTAGTTAGCAGGGGGAGTTATGGCTACACCTTC.

The gene calls are TRBV14 and TRBJ2-3; D gene uncertain. The CDR3 contains 13 residues. Trimming pared 4 bases from V and 6 bases from J, leaving 11 bases between. From germline, CDR1 is SGHDN and CDR2 FVKESK. CDR3 loop: CASSLTRRDTQYF. The CDR3 region has the DNA TGTGCCAGCAGCCTGACACGCCGGGATACGCAGTATTTT.

The chain is built from TRBV7-2 and TRBJ1-1; TRBD1 might be the D (6 bases). This CDR3 spans 15 amino acids. CDR1 is SGHTA and CDR2 is FQGNSA in the germline V gene. The V gene lost 0 bases and the J gene lost 5 bases, with 13 bases spanning the gap. The chain's CDR3 is CASSLASGGLTEAFF. The CDR3 coding sequence is TGTGCCAGCAGCTTAGCATCGGGGGGCTTAACTGAAGCTTTCTTT.